These 27 T cell receptor beta chains were all obtained from the same sample, sequenced in a study of chemoradiotherapy in HPV16-positive cancers. The data were produced by immunoSEQ multiplex PCR, yet TCRdb's version contains in-frame clones alone and is incomplete. This table holds roughly 900 clones, about 80% found once. The specimen was tumor tissue, collected from a patient who underwent chemoradiotherapy. The source is a human donor with HPV-associated anogenital cancer.

The chain carries TRBV7-9 and TRBJ1-1, with TRBD1 matching 10 bases. Germline CDR1 and CDR2: SEHNR and FQNEAQ (reference sequence). The CDR3 is 15 amino acids. V was pared by 5 bases and J by 2 bases, with 5 bases of the junction left unmatched. CDR3 sequence (DNA): TGTGCCAGCAGCCCCCGGGACAGGGGAAACACTGAAGCTTTCTTT. It translates to CASSPRDRGNTEAFF.

The chain uses TRBV6-1 and TRBJ2-3; 9 bases align to TRBD2. There are 15 residues in the CDR3. The V gene end was trimmed by 7 bases and the J gene end by 6 bases; junction bases not matched to a gene: 11. The germline V gene has CDR1 MNHNS and CDR2 SASEGT. The CDR3 nucleotides read TGTGCCAGCACCCCAGGTGGCGGGGGGGCCGATACGCAGTATTTT. Its translation: CASTPGGGGADTQYF.

The rearrangement uses TRBV6-6 and TRBJ2-3; D remains unclear. V lost 2 bases to trimming and J lost 3 bases, with 3 bases between them. The CDR3 is 12 residues long. Germline CDR1 reads MNHNY; CDR2 reads SVGAGI (reference sequence). Written as DNA, the CDR3 is TGTGCCAGCAGTTACGGGACAGATACGCAGTATTTT. This codes for CASSYGTDTQYF.

The genes are TRBV4-2 and TRBJ2-3; tentative D call: TRBD2 (5 bases). This CDR3 spans 14 amino acids. Trimming stripped 1 base from V and 6 bases from J, with 11 bases between. Germline CDR1 reads LGHNA; CDR2 reads YNFKEQ. CDR3 in DNA: TGTGCCAGCAGCCAAGGGCTGGAGGTGGATACGCAGTATTTT. This translates into CASSQGLEVDTQYF.

The chain uses TRBV7-6 and TRBJ1-3; possibly TRBD1 for D (5 bases). Trimming took off 2 bases at V and 0 bases at J, with 14 bases between the two ends. This CDR3 contains 17 residues. The germline CDR1 and CDR2 sequences are SGHVS and FNYEAQ. The CDR3 DNA sequence: TGTGCCAGCAGCTTAAGGGCAGCCCAGGGCTCTGGAAACACCATATATTTT. Translated, it gives CASSLRAAQGSGNTIYF.

This rearrangement joins TRBV5-1 to TRBJ1-5; possibly TRBD1 for D (5 bases). V was pared by 0 bases and J by 4 bases, with 11 bases between. CDR1 and CDR2 (germline): SGHRS, YFSETQ. CDR3 size: 15 residues. This CDR3 is CASSLGDLPNQPQHF. DNA for the CDR3: TGCGCCAGCAGCTTGGGGGACCTACCAAATCAGCCCCAGCATTTT.

V is TRBV30 and J is TRBJ1-5; D is possibly TRBD1 (5 bases). The CDR3 covers 14 residues. Trimming took off 4 bases at V and 6 bases at J, with 16 bases between the two ends. Germline CDR1 is GTSNPN and CDR2 is SVGIG (reference sequence). CDR3 sequence: CAWNGQGAIQPQHF. The CDR3 coding sequence is TGTGCCTGGAATGGTCAGGGCGCGATTCAGCCCCAGCATTTT.

J is TRBJ2-5 and V is TRBV18; D unclear. Germline values: CDR1 KGHSH, CDR2 LQKENI. The ends were cut back, 1 base at V and 5 bases at J, with 11 bases in the middle. The CDR3 totals 14 residues. CDR3 sequence reads: CASSPQMGFETQYF. In DNA, the CDR3 is TGTGCCAGCTCACCACAGATGGGTTTCGAGACCCAGTACTTC. Combining the CDR3 with reference TRBV18 and TRBJ2-5 gives the whole variable domain NAGVMQNPRHLVRRRGQEARLRCSPMKGHSHVYWYRQLPEEGLKFMVYLQKENIIDESGMPKERFSAEFPKEGPSILRIQQVVRGDSAAYFCASSPQMGFETQYFGPGTRLLVL.

The J gene is TRBJ2-3, the V gene TRBV6-1; 12 bases map to TRBD2. V was clipped by 4 bases and J by 2 bases; unmatched bases: 4. The CDR3 loop spans 16 amino acids. CDR1 is MNHNS and CDR2 is SASEGT in the germline V gene. The CDR3 loop reads CASSVTSGGYTDTQYF. DNA for the CDR3: TGTGCCAGCAGTGTTACTAGCGGGGGGTACACAGATACGCAGTATTTT.

In its sample, this clone was seen a few times. The V gene is TRBV10-3, the J gene TRBJ2-7; TRBD1 matches 9 bases. V trimming: 10 bases; J trimming: 3 bases; junction bases outside the gene matches: 13. The CDR3 has 15 residues. From germline, CDR1 is ENHRY and CDR2 SYGVKD. The chain's CDR3 is CARMDRGHSHYEQYF. The CDR3 bases are TGTGCCAGAATGGACAGGGGACATTCCCACTACGAGCAGTACTTC.

V gene TRBV4-1 combines with J gene TRBJ1-1, with D tentatively TRBD1 (5 bases). CDR3 length: 14 residues. CDR1 and CDR2 (germline): MGHRA, YSYEKL. The ends were cut back, 4 bases at V and 4 bases at J, with 13 bases in the middle. The CDR3 DNA is TGCGCCAGCAGCCGACCCTCAGGGCGCACTGAAGCTTTCTTT. Its protein product is CASSRPSGRTEAFF.

The chain uses TRBV30 and TRBJ1-5; no firm D call. CDR3 size: 12 residues. Trimming took off 0 bases at V and 7 bases at J, with 7 bases between the two ends. Looked up from germline, CDR1 is GTSNPN and CDR2 is SVGIG (reference sequence). CDR3 DNA sequence: TGTGCCTGGAGTGTAGGAGGGCAGCCCCAGCATTTT. Translating it yields CAWSVGGQPQHF.

This chain links TRBV28 with TRBJ2-7, with D possibly called TRBD1 or TRBD2 (5 bases each). V gave up 6 bases and J gave up 0 bases, with 24 bases separating them. The germline V gene has CDR1 MDHEN and CDR2 SYDVKM. The CDR3 consists of 18 residues. DNA of the CDR3: TGTGCCAGCAGCTCATTTTATAGGGACGGATTAAGCTCCTACGAGCAGTACTTC. Its translation: CASSSFYRDGLSSYEQYF.

There are a few counts of this clone. The V and J genes are TRBV27 and TRBJ2-7; D remains ambiguous. Per germline, CDR1 MNHEY and CDR2 SMNVEV (reference sequence). The CDR3 runs 16 residues. Trimming cost V 5 bases and J 4 bases, with 21 bases left between them. CDR3: CASSMTQTSSAYEQYF. The CDR3 DNA is TGTGCCAGCAGTATGACGCAGACCTCCTCGGCATACGAGCAGTACTTC.

The chain employs TRBV7-2 and TRBJ1-5; D gene uncertain. The length of the CDR3 is 15 residues. The germline CDR1 and CDR2 sequences are SGHTA and FQGNSA. V lost 1 base and J 1 base, leaving 8 bases between the germline ends. CDR3 sequence (DNA): TGTGCCAGCAGCTTAGACGTGACCAGCAATCAGCCCCAGCATTTT. As protein: CASSLDVTSNQPQHF.

The J gene is TRBJ2-1, the V gene TRBV5-4; D may be TRBD1 or TRBD2 (5 bases each). V was trimmed by 4 bases and J by 4 bases, leaving 9 bases between them. The CDR3 spans 13 residues. CDR1 SGHNT and CDR2 YYREEE come from the germline V gene (reference sequence). The CDR3 region is CASSEGTYNEQFF. As DNA, the CDR3 is TGTGCCAGCAGCGAAGGGACGTACAATGAGCAGTTCTTC.

To note about this clone: Germline is not matched at one junction end, which may reflect a read error. In DNA, the CDR3 is TGCGGCATCGAGACTAACACTGAAGCTTTCTTT. Residues: CGIETNTEAFF. The rearrangement links TRBV9 to TRBJ1-1; D not certain. Germline V CDR1 and CDR2: SGDLS, YYNGEE. The CDR3 totals 11 residues.

DNA of the CDR3: TGCAGCGTTGAAGAACCGGGACAGGGGATCTACGAGCAGTACTTC. It is translated as CSVEEPGQGIYEQYF. The rearrangement uses TRBV29-1 and TRBJ2-5; the match to TRBD1 covers 10 bases. The last part of the DNA fits TRBJ2-7 better; the J call may be wrong. CDR1 is SQVTM and CDR2 is ANQGSEA in the germline V gene. The CDR3 sequence is 15 residues long.

The gene calls are TRBV19 and TRBJ2-3; 7 bases align to TRBD1. The CDR3 is made up of 13 amino acids. With V trimmed by 8 bases and J by 2 bases, 4 bases remained unmatched. Looked up from germline, CDR1 is LNHDA and CDR2 is SQIVND (reference sequence). CDR3 coding DNA: TGTGCCAGTTCAGGGGGAACCACAGATACGCAGTATTTT. It translates to CASSGGTTDTQYF.

The V call is TRBV29-1, the J call TRBJ1-2; 7 nucleotides line up with TRBD1. The CDR3 totals 13 residues. Germline V gene data show CDR1 as SQVTM and CDR2 as ANQGSEA. V trimming: 4 bases; J trimming: 4 bases; junction bases outside the gene matches: 6. The CDR3 protein is CSVGARGAYGYTF. The CDR3, as DNA: TGCAGCGTTGGGGCCAGGGGGGCCTATGGCTACACCTTC.

The chain couples TRBV4-3 to TRBJ1-4; D not certain. The CDR3 sequence is 15 residues long. Germline V gene lookup returns CDR1 LGHNA and CDR2 YSLEER. With 1 base removed from V and 4 bases from J, the gap between germline ends came to 10 bases. For the CDR3, the DNA is TGCGCCAGCAGCCAAGGGGTCGGGGTTAATGAAAAACTGTTTTTT. It codes for CASSQGVGVNEKLFF.

This chain's CDR3 is CASSRLAGDTTGELFF. The CDR3 DNA reads TGTGCCAGTAGTAGACTAGCGGGGGACACCACCGGGGAGCTGTTTTTT. The chain has TRBV19 and TRBJ2-2; 12 bases map to TRBD2. Unmatched junction bases numbered 4, after V lost 4 bases and J lost 4 bases. Germline V gives CDR1 LNHDA, CDR2 SQIVND (reference sequence). The CDR3 is made up of 16 amino acids.

This clone was detected a few times. The CDR3 DNA is TGTGCCACCAGCAGAGATGCTGCAAATTCACCCCTCCACTTT. Its translation: CATSRDAANSPLHF. This chain uses TRBV15 with TRBJ1-6; no clear D gene. V lost 0 bases and J lost 7, with 7 bases in between. The germline V gene has CDR1 LNHNV and CDR2 YYDKDF (reference sequence). The CDR3 consists of 14 residues.

This chain uses TRBV6-1 with TRBJ1-2, with 7 bases identical to TRBD1. Unmatched junction bases numbered 12, after V lost 3 bases and J lost 8 bases. Germline V gives CDR1 MNHNS, CDR2 SASEGT. The CDR3 extends over 15 amino acids. The CDR3 nucleotides read TGTGCCAGCAGTGATTGGACAGGTCTAGCTAACGGCTACACCTTC. Protein: CASSDWTGLANGYTF.

This chain connects TRBV5-1 to TRBJ1-1; the D is unclear. Germline lookup yields CDR1 SGHRS and CDR2 YFSETQ. CDR3 size: 12 residues. The V end lost 0 bases, the J end lost 5 bases, and 5 bases lay between the germline ends. The CDR3 loop reads CASSLGMTEAFF. The CDR3 nucleotides are TGCGCCAGCAGCTTGGGGATGACTGAAGCTTTCTTT.

This clone is labeled large. J is TRBJ2-4 and V is TRBV7-8, with D possibly being TRBD1 (6 bases). The CDR3 covers 14 residues. Trimming removed 3 bases from V and 7 bases from J, with 13 bases in between. CDR1 is SGHVS and CDR2 is FQNEAQ in the germline V gene. This CDR3 is CASSLDTQGNIQYF. CDR3 DNA sequence: TGTGCCAGCAGCTTGGACACGCAGGGGAACATTCAGTACTTC. The full variable domain, its missing parts supplied by reference TRBV7-8 and TRBJ2-4, is GAGVSQSPRYKVAKRGQDVALRCDPISGHVSLFWYQQALGQGPEFLTYFQNEAQLDKSGLPSDRFFAERPEGSVSTLKIQRTQQEDSAVYLCASSLDTQGNIQYFGAGTRLSVL.

This chain uses TRBV6-5 with TRBJ2-7; D assignment may be TRBD1 or TRBD2 (5 bases each). The V and J ends lost 1 base and 2 bases respectively, with 9 bases between them. Germline V gene sequence: CDR1 MNHEY, CDR2 SVGAGI. The CDR3 has 14 amino acids. The CDR3 here is CASSYFGGTYEQYF. The CDR3 DNA reads TGTGCCAGCAGTTACTTTGGGGGAACCTACGAGCAGTACTTC.